This is a list of T cell receptor beta chains from one sample in a study of Graves' ophthalmopathy and Graves' hyperthyroidism. From the multiplex PCR reads, TCRdb called clonotypes with MiXCR, one entry per CDR3 protein. The data contain about 410,000 distinct CDR3 sequences, around 16% of them singletons. The sample was peripheral blood. The receptors shown here come from a woman aged 18-29 years with Graves' ophthalmopathy. The CDR3 runs from the conserved cysteine through the conserved F or W. The D gene is left open where the match is weak. For some rows the clone size is stated as once, few or many, or as a class when expanded; others skip it.

TRBV7-8	TRBD1	TRBJ2-3	many	CASSTRTGSTDTQYF	TGTGCCAGCAGCACCCGGACAGGTAGCACAGATACGCAGTATTTT
TRBV9	-	TRBJ1-5	many	CASSKGTGDQPQHF	TGTGCCAGCAGTAAAGGGACGGGCGATCAGCCCCAGCATTTT
TRBV7-2	-	TRBJ2-7	few	CASSLGGGLYEQYF	TGTGCCAGCAGCTTAGGAGGGGGACTGTACGAGCAGTACTTC
TRBV27	-	TRBJ1-2	-	CASSPPGPFSGYTF	TGTGCCAGCAGCCCTCCCGGACCCTTCTCTGGCTACACCTTC
TRBV6-1	-	TRBJ1-2	-	CASRASGVYGYTF	TGTGCCAGCAGAGCTTCAGGGGTCTATGGCTACACCTTC
TRBV10-1	-	TRBJ1-6	many	CASSEAGMDSPLHF	TGCGCCAGCAGTGAGGCAGGGATGGACTCACCCCTCCACTTT
TRBV6-1	TRBD1	TRBJ1-4	many	CASRPQGQGNEKLFF	TGTGCCAGCAGACCCCAAGGACAGGGTAATGAAAAACTGTTTTTT
TRBV12-3/TRBV12-4	-	TRBJ1-1	many	CASSLVGSTEAFF	TGTGCCAGCAGCTTAGTAGGTTCCACTGAAGCTTTCTTT
TRBV29-1	-	TRBJ1-5	many	CSVVTGLYQPQHF	TGCAGCGTAGTCACGGGGCTATACCAGCCCCAGCATTTT
TRBV20-1	TRBD2	TRBJ2-5	many	CSARPQGLAGETQYF	TGCAGTGCTAGACCCCAGGGGCTAGCGGGAGAGACCCAGTACTTC
TRBV19	-	TRBJ1-5	many	CASSIEGGRRQPQHF	TGTGCCAGTAGTATAGAGGGGGGCCGGCGTCAGCCCCAGCATTTT
TRBV19	-	TRBJ2-7	many	CASSIRGARYEQYF	TGTGCCAGTAGTATTCGGGGGGCGCGCTACGAGCAGTACTTC
TRBV20-1	-	TRBJ1-1	many	CSTGEAFF	TGCAGTACGGGTGAAGCTTTCTTT
TRBV24-1	-	TRBJ1-2	-	CATSAQEKNYGYTF	TGTGCCACCAGTGCACAGGAGAAAAACTATGGCTACACCTTC
TRBV7-2	-	TRBJ2-7	many	CASSLARRTVYF	TGTGCCAGCAGCTTAGCGCGAAGGACCGTGTACTTC
TRBV7-6	-	TRBJ2-7	-	CASSLAGLGNEQYF	TGTGCCAGCAGCTTAGCGGGCCTAGGCAACGAGCAGTACTTC
TRBV12-3/TRBV12-4	-	TRBJ2-5	many	CASSHSRDILLSETQYF	TGTGCCAGCAGTCATAGCCGGGACATCCTCCTCTCAGAGACCCAGTACTTC
TRBV6-2/TRBV6-3	-	TRBJ2-7	-	CASHKGGYEQYF	TGTGCCAGCCATAAGGGAGGCTACGAGCAGTACTTC
TRBV6-2/TRBV6-3	TRBD2	TRBJ2-7	many	CASSSWTSGRPEQYF	TGTGCCAGCAGTTCCTGGACTAGCGGGAGACCCGAGCAGTACTTC
TRBV5-1	-	TRBJ1-1	many	CAGSLAGTGTEAFF	TGCGCCGGCTCTCTGGCGGGTACGGGCACTGAAGCTTTCTTT
TRBV30	-	TRBJ1-1	many	CAWSLQGFWNTEAFF	TGTGCCTGGAGCTTGCAGGGGTTTTGGAACACTGAAGCTTTCTTT
TRBV6-2/TRBV6-3	-	TRBJ1-1	many	CASSYSLGRSGTEAFF	TGTGCCAGCAGTTATTCCCTGGGCAGGAGTGGGACTGAAGCTTTCTTT
TRBV11-2	TRBD2	TRBJ2-7	-	CASSLVPGTSGYEQYF	TGTGCCAGCAGCTTAGTCCCCGGGACTAGCGGGTACGAGCAGTACTTC
TRBV20-1	TRBD1	TRBJ2-5	-	CSGGSGQGGGETQYF	TGCAGTGGAGGATCCGGACAGGGCGGAGGGGAGACCCAGTACTTC
TRBV4-1	-	TRBJ2-7	many	CASSQADGTYEQYF	TGCGCCAGCAGCCAAGCGGACGGCACCTACGAGCAGTACTTC
TRBV7-2	-	TRBJ1-3	many	CASSLRAETGNTIYF	TGTGCCAGCAGCTTAAGGGCGGAAACTGGAAACACCATATATTTT
TRBV6-2/TRBV6-3	-	TRBJ2-7	-	CASSYRDGTYEQYF	TGTGCCAGCAGCTACAGGGACGGGACCTACGAGCAGTACTTC
TRBV6-1	TRBD1	TRBJ1-3	many	CASSRGQGSSGNTIYF	TGTGCCAGCAGTCGAGGACAGGGGAGCTCTGGAAACACCATATATTTT
TRBV20-1	-	TRBJ1-1	many	CSAKKQGGTEAFF	TGCAGTGCAAAGAAACAGGGAGGTACTGAAGCTTTCTTT
TRBV28	-	TRBJ1-6	many	CASSQGGGNSPLHF	TGTGCCAGCAGTCAAGGGGGTGGTAATTCACCCCTCCACTTT
TRBV11-2	TRBD2	TRBJ2-5	many	CASSRPSTSGGAWQETQYF	TGTGCCAGCAGCCGCCCCTCGACTAGCGGGGGGGCTTGGCAAGAGACCCAGTACTTC
TRBV7-8	-	TRBJ1-1	many	CASSLDLSPFGAEAFF	TGTGCCAGCAGCTTAGATTTGAGCCCGTTCGGCGCTGAAGCTTTCTTT
TRBV19	TRBD1	TRBJ2-7	-	CASSNGQDYEQYF	TGTGCCAGTAGTAACGGACAGGATTACGAGCAGTACTTC
TRBV12-3/TRBV12-4	-	TRBJ2-2	many	CASGHSGANTGELFF	TGTGCCAGCGGTCACTCGGGCGCGAACACCGGGGAGCTGTTTTTT
TRBV12-3/TRBV12-4	-	TRBJ2-2	many	CASSLTGAGELFF	TGTGCCAGCAGTTTAACGGGAGCCGGGGAGCTGTTTTTT
TRBV6-1	-	TRBJ2-5	many	CASSEVVREETQYF	TGTGCCAGCAGTGAAGTAGTCAGGGAAGAGACCCAGTACTTC
TRBV6-1	-	TRBJ2-7	many	CASSEAPRPTGIDEQYF	TGTGCCAGCAGTGAGGCCCCTAGACCAACAGGGATCGACGAGCAGTACTTC
TRBV11-2	-	TRBJ1-2	few	CASSTRLSSGSGGYTF	TGTGCCAGCAGCACCCGCCTCTCTTCCGGGAGTGGAGGCTACACCTTC
TRBV6-1	-	TRBJ2-7	-	CASIEPLRYEQYF	TGTGCCAGCATAGAACCTCTCCGGTACGAGCAGTACTTC
TRBV27	TRBD1	TRBJ2-7	-	CASSMTGRGSYEQYF	TGTGCCAGCAGTATGACAGGGAGAGGCTCCTACGAGCAGTACTTC